This passage covers 25 T cell receptor beta chains from one sample sequenced in a study of T cell responses to AZD1222 COVID-19 vaccine. Measured with immunoSEQ multiplex PCR; TCRdb has only the in-frame clones, and not every one. The profile shows around 130,000 clones, about 88% of them singletons. The source material was peripheral blood, sampled on day 0 of AZD1222 vaccination. The receptors come from an adult in good health.

Worth noting for this clone: A read error may account for a junction end that differs from germline. This chain uses TRBV29-1 with TRBJ1-2; D remains ambiguous. Germline V lookup: CDR1 SQVTM, CDR2 ANQGSEA. The CDR3 consists of 11 residues. The CDR3 region is CSSSQVGVLGF. CDR3 coding DNA: TGCAGCTCCTCGCAGGTTGGAGTTCTCGGCTTC. Drawing the rest from reference TRBV29-1 and TRBJ1-2, the complete variable domain is SAVISQKPSRDICQRGTSLTIQCQVDSQVTMMFWYRQQPGQSLTLIATANQGSEATYESGFVIDKFPISRPNLTFSTLTVSNMSPEDSSIYLCSSSQVGVLGFGSGTRLTVV.

This chain uses TRBV25-1 with TRBJ1-5; D is undetermined. CDR1 and CDR2 from the germline V gene are MGHDK and SYGVNS. V lost 4 bases, J lost 0 bases, and 7 bases lay in between. The CDR3 spans 14 residues. The CDR3, as DNA: TGTGCCAGCAGTGGGATGGATAGCAATCAGCCCCAGCATTTT. Protein sequence: CASSGMDSNQPQHF.

The chain recombines TRBV10-3 with TRBJ1-2; 7 bases align to TRBD1. This CDR3 spans 16 amino acids. CDR1 ENHRY and CDR2 SYGVKD come from the germline V gene. After removal of 0 bases from V and 7 bases from J, the junction contained 11 bases not matched to a gene. This CDR3 reads CAISESTVGGASGYTF. CDR3 coding DNA: TGTGCCATCAGTGAGTCGACGGTAGGGGGCGCATCTGGCTACACCTTC.

The chain carries TRBV28 and TRBJ2-1, with 8 bases aligning to TRBD2. The CDR3 length is 15 residues. After removal of 8 bases from V and 7 bases from J, the junction contained 13 bases not matched to a gene. The germline gives CDR1 MDHEN, CDR2 SYDVKM. The CDR3 nucleotides are TGTGCCAGCGGCTTAACTAGCGGAGGAAGGAATGAGCAGTTCTTC. It is translated as CASGLTSGGRNEQFF.

The chain joins TRBV4-1 to TRBJ2-5; TRBD2 aligns across 7 bases. V trimming: 0 bases; J trimming: 2 bases; junction bases outside the gene matches: 3. The CDR3 is 15 amino acids. Germline loops: CDR1 MGHRA, CDR2 YSYEKL. This CDR3 reads CASSQDRTSQETQYF. The CDR3 DNA reads TGCGCCAGCAGCCAAGATCGGACTAGTCAAGAGACCCAGTACTTC.

This rearrangement joins TRBV28 to TRBJ1-5; possible D gene TRBD1, 5 bases. Germline CDR1 is MDHEN and CDR2 is SYDVKM. V lost 5 bases and J lost 7, with 18 bases in between. CDR3 size: 15 residues. The CDR3 nucleotides are TGTGCCAGCAGTCTCCTCCGCGGGGCGCGACAGCCCCAGCATTTT. The encoded protein is CASSLLRGARQPQHF.

This chain connects TRBV6-4 to TRBJ2-1; D perhaps matches TRBD1 (5 bases). CDR1 is MRHNA, CDR2 SNTAGT, per germline. This CDR3 spans 15 amino acids. V lost 0 bases, J lost 8 bases, and 14 bases lay in between. CDR3: CASSDSTAPSDEQFF. The CDR3 DNA reads TGTGCCAGCAGTGACTCGACAGCACCGTCCGATGAGCAGTTCTTC.

The CDR3 nucleotides read TGCGCCAGCAGCCCGGGGGGCGGCGGGGAGAGCTCCTACGAGCAGTACTTC. Encoded protein: CASSPGGGGESSYEQYF. This rearrangement joins TRBV4-1 to TRBJ2-7; D may be TRBD2 (7 bases). Per the germline V gene, CDR1 is MGHRA and CDR2 is YSYEKL. The V end was cut by 4 bases, the J end by 0 bases, with 19 bases between. The CDR3 is 17 amino acids.

This sequence joins TRBV7-8 and TRBJ1-5; D is unresolved. Per germline, CDR1 SGHVS and CDR2 FQNEAQ. The ends were cut back, 5 bases at V and 0 bases at J, with 17 bases in the middle. This CDR3 has 17 amino acids. CDR3 amino acids: CASSGLGRFNSNQPQHF. The CDR3 DNA follows: TGTGCCAGCAGCGGCCTTGGGCGATTTAATAGCAATCAGCCCCAGCATTTT.

The chain is built from TRBV29-1 and TRBJ2-7; D is possibly TRBD2 (5 bases). The germline CDR1 and CDR2 sequences are SQVTM and ANQGSEA. Trimming stripped 3 bases from V and 0 bases from J, with 12 bases between. The CDR3 runs 14 residues. The CDR3 DNA reads as TGCAGCGTTGAGTTGGGGAGAAGCTCCTACGAGCAGTACTTC. Its translation: CSVELGRSSYEQYF.

The rearrangement uses TRBV29-1 and TRBJ1-2, with 9 bases fitting TRBD1. V shed 7 bases, J shed 6 bases, and the junction held 9 bases outside the gene matches. CDR1 and CDR2 (germline): SQVTM, ANQGSEA. The CDR3 sequence is 13 residues long. CDR3 sequence (DNA): TGCAGCGCCGACAGGGGGGCAGGTGATGGCTACACCTTC. Amino acids: CSADRGAGDGYTF.

A remark on this clone: The sample holds other DNA sequences that translate to the same CDR3. The V gene is TRBV11-1, the J gene TRBJ2-5; unclear D gene. This CDR3 region has 12 residues. V was pared by 1 base and J by 7 bases, with 7 bases between. Germline assignment: CDR1 SGHAT and CDR2 FQDESV (reference sequence). CDR3 sequence (DNA): TGTGCCAGCAGCTTAGGAGCCGGGACCCAGTACTTC. Amino acids: CASSLGAGTQYF.

The chain has TRBV28 and TRBJ1-2, with D perhaps TRBD1 (5 bases). V was cut by 7 bases and J by 4 bases, with 25 bases left in between. Germline V gene lookup returns CDR1 MDHEN and CDR2 SYDVKM. This CDR3 comprises 17 residues. The CDR3 is CASTPPGLGARSYGYTF. As DNA, the CDR3 is TGTGCCAGCACACCTCCGGGCCTCGGGGCTAGATCCTATGGCTACACCTTC.

J is TRBJ1-1 and V is TRBV5-1; TRBD1 aligns across 9 bases. The junction had 13 bases not matched to a gene; V was cut back by 4 bases and J by 6 bases. The germline CDR1 and CDR2 sequences are SGHRS and YFSETQ. This CDR3 spans 16 amino acids. As DNA, the CDR3 is TGCGCCAGCAGCCAAACTTCGGGACAGGGATTTGCTGAAGCTTTCTTT. This translates into CASSQTSGQGFAEAFF. Looking up the rest from reference TRBV5-1 and TRBJ1-1 gives the full variable domain: KAGVTQTPRYLIKTRGQQVTLSCSPISGHRSVSWYQQTPGQGLQFLFEYFSETQRNKGNFPGRFSGRQFSNSRSEMNVSTLELGDSALYLCASSQTSGQGFAEAFFGQGTRLTVV.

V usage is TRBV27 and J usage is TRBJ2-7; no clear D. The CDR3 consists of 13 residues. V gave up 2 bases and J gave up 2 bases, with 7 bases separating them. The germline V gene has CDR1 MNHEY and CDR2 SMNVEV (reference sequence). CDR3 coding DNA: TGTGCCAGCAGTTTAGGGAACGCCTACGAGCAGTACTTC. This gives the protein CASSLGNAYEQYF.

The chain recombines TRBV14 with TRBJ2-1, with D unresolved. Germline V gene lookup returns CDR1 SGHDN and CDR2 FVKESK. This CDR3 spans 15 amino acids. V was cut by 0 bases and J by 8 bases, with 14 bases left in between. CDR3 loop: CASSQDALTLDEQFF. The CDR3 bases are TGTGCCAGCAGCCAAGATGCACTGACTTTGGATGAGCAGTTCTTC.

The count of this clone is one. The chain employs TRBV6-1 and TRBJ1-2; maybe TRBD1 (5 bases). The germline V gene encodes CDR1 MNHNS and CDR2 SASEGT. Trimming stripped 1 base from V and 4 bases from J, with 16 bases between. This CDR3 comprises 16 residues. The DNA for the CDR3 is TGTGCCAGCAGTGAAGAAGGGGCGGACGTTAGCTATGGCTACACCTTC. This encodes CASSEEGADVSYGYTF.

V gene TRBV11-2 combines with J gene TRBJ2-3, with D uncertain. CDR3 size: 11 residues. Germline V lookup: CDR1 SGHAT, CDR2 FQNNGV. V dropped 2 bases and J dropped 4 bases, with 1 base sitting between them. CDR3 nucleotides: TGTGCCAGCAGCTTACCAGATACGCAGTATTTT. Protein sequence: CASSLPDTQYF.

The chain recombines TRBV13 with TRBJ2-5; a weak D match, TRBD1 (5 bases). Germline V gene data show CDR1 as PRHDT and CDR2 as FYEKMQ (reference sequence). Trimming shortened V by 5 bases and J by 4 bases, and 14 bases separated the two germline ends. The CDR3 runs 14 residues. The chain's CDR3 is CASSAYSRAETQYF. CDR3 sequence (DNA): TGTGCCAGCAGCGCATACTCCAGGGCAGAGACCCAGTACTTC.

CDR3 residues: CATLDSEDSPLHF. For the CDR3, the DNA is TGTGCCACCCTAGACAGTGAGGATTCACCCCTCCACTTT. J is TRBJ1-6 and V is TRBV2; possibly TRBD1 for D (5 bases). Germline lookup yields CDR1 SNHLY and CDR2 FYNNEI. The CDR3 runs 13 residues. The germline V and J ends were trimmed by 10 bases and 8 bases, with 15 bases remaining between them.

In regard to this clone: The DNA is left out, because the CDR3 cannot be placed on it with certainty; the CDR3 is given as TCRdb lists it. The rearrangement uses TRBV27 and TRBJ1-3. The length of the CDR3 is 16 amino acids, counting both ends. Per germline, CDR1 MNHEY and CDR2 SMNVEV (reference sequence). CDR3 loop: CLQQFFGEDSGNTIYF.

The chain joins TRBV15 to TRBJ2-1; weak D call: TRBD1 (5 bases). The CDR3 runs 16 residues. Deletions cut 5 bases from V and 4 bases from J, with 18 bases between. The germline V gene has CDR1 LNHNV and CDR2 YYDKDF (reference sequence). Written as DNA, the CDR3 is TGTGCCACCAGCGGCCTGGCAGGGCCTCGGTACAATGAGCAGTTCTTC. Translation: CATSGLAGPRYNEQFF.

This chain connects TRBV5-8 to TRBJ2-7; D perhaps matches TRBD2 (6 bases). V was shortened by 3 bases and J by 7 bases, with 20 bases between the two germline ends. Germline CDR1 is SGHTS and CDR2 is YDEGEE. The CDR3 is 15 residues long. The CDR3 protein is CASSWGVYSPTEQYF. CDR3 nucleotides: TGTGCCAGCAGCTGGGGGGTCTACTCCCCCACGGAGCAGTACTTC.

The chain couples TRBV11-3 to TRBJ2-7; no clear D gene. The V end was cut by 3 bases, the J end by 0 bases, with 6 bases between. The CDR3 extends over 13 amino acids. Germline CDR1 SGHNT, CDR2 YENEEA. CDR3 bases: TGTGCCAGCAGCTTGCGGACCTCCTACGAGCAGTACTTC. Protein: CASSLRTSYEQYF.

The chain uses TRBV5-1 and TRBJ2-7; perhaps TRBD2 as D (6 bases). In germline, CDR1 is SGHRS, CDR2 YFSETQ. The length of the CDR3 is 16 residues. The V gene lost 0 bases and the J gene lost 5 bases, with 18 bases spanning the gap. In nucleotides, the CDR3 is TGCGCCAGCAGCTTGGCGGGTCGTGGAGGGCAAAACGAGCAGTACTTC. Translation: CASSLAGRGGQNEQYF.